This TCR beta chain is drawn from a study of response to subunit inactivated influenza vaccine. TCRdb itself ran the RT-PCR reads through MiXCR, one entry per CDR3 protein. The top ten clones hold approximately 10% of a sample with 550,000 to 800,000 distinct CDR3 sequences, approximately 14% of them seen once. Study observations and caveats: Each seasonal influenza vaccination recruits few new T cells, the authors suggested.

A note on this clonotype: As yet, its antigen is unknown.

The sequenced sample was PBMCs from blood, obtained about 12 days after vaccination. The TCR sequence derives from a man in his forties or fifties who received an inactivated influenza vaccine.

The CDR3 DNA is TGTGCCAGCAGCTCGGGACAGGGGGTTGTGGGCGAGCAGTACTTC. Translation gives CASSSGQGVVGEQYF. The chain couples TRBV9 to TRBJ2-7; 11 bases agree with TRBD1. This CDR3 region has 15 residues. V shed 4 bases and J 6 bases; nucleotides not matched to a gene: 9. Germline loops: CDR1 SGDLS, CDR2 YYNGEE. Looking up the rest from reference TRBV9 and TRBJ2-7 gives the full variable domain: DSGVTQTPKHLITATGQRVTLRCSPRSGDLSVYWYQQSLDQGLQFLIQYYNGEERAKGNILERFSAQQFPDLHSELNLSSLELGDSALYFCASSSGQGVVGEQYFGPGTRLTVT.